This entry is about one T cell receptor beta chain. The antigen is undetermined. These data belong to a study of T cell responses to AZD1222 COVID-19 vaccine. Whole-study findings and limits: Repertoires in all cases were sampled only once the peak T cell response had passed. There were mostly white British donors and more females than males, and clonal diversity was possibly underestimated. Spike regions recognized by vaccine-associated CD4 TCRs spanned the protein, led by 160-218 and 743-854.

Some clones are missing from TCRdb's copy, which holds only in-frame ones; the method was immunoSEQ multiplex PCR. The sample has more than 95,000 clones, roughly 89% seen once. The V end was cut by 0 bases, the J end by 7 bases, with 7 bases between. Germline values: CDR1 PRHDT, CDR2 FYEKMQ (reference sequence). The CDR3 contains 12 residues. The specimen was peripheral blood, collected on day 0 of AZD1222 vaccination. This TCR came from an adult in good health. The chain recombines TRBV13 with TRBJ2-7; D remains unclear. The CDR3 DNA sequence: TGTGCCAGCAGCTTAGGCCGGCGGGAGCAGTACTTC. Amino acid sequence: CASSLGRREQYF.